The next 3 T cell receptor beta chains were all read from a single sample in a study of response to subunit inactivated influenza vaccine. Each CDR3 protein gets one entry after TCRdb re-called the RT-PCR reads with MiXCR. This table holds about 800,000 distinct CDR3 sequences, about 20% found once. The starting material was PBMCs from blood, obtained 5 to 6 days after vaccination. Receptors were obtained from a man aged 50 or older who received an inactivated influenza vaccine.

This clonotype has more than one count but fewer than ten. This chain joins TRBV7-8 and TRBJ2-7; the D is unclear. Trimming took 2 bases from V and 12 from J, leaving 23 bases between them. This CDR3 is built from 15 residues. Germline V CDR1 and CDR2: SGHVS, FQNEAQ. The CDR3 DNA reads as TGTGCCAGCAGCTTAATCCCTGGACGGCCCGACTTGTGGTACTTC. Amino acid sequence: CASSLIPGRPDLWYF.

This clonotype was observed a few times. The chain joins TRBV11-2 to TRBJ2-7; 12 positions agree with TRBD2. This CDR3 has 18 residues. Germline lookup yields CDR1 SGHAT and CDR2 FQNNGV. The trim removed 2 bases at V and 2 bases at J, leaving 10 bases unmatched. CDR3 nucleotides: TGTGCCAGCAGCTTAACCCAGGGCCTAGCGGGGGGGCCCTACGAGCAGTACTTC. Protein sequence: CASSLTQGLAGGPYEQYF.

The V call is TRBV12-3 or TRBV12-4, the J call TRBJ2-7; 8 bases are a match to TRBD1. The CDR3 consists of 13 residues. V shed 6 bases and J 5 bases; nucleotides not matched to a gene: 6. DNA for the CDR3: TGTGCCAGCAGGACAGGGGTAAGGAACGAGCAGTACTTC. As protein: CASRTGVRNEQYF.